This TCR beta chain was profiled in a study of blood T cells in healthy people across ages. As regards this clonotype: Antigen unknown. One end of the junction varies from germline; a read error may be responsible.

With a J-beta primer mix and a sample-barcoded 5' primer, a second PCR ran about 7 to 11 cycles. TCRdb re-called the 5' RACE reads with MiXCR, one entry per CDR3 protein. This table has about 1.6 million distinct CDR3 sequences, roughly 32% appearing once. General study points: Diversity figures derived from one million T cells were judged to underestimate the true value.

Germline-derived CDR1 and CDR2 are SGHRS and YFSETQ. The CDR3 is 14 residues long. Every donor gave approximately 10 milliliters of peripheral blood. Sequencing was done on a sample of blood. The receptor comes from a young woman in good health. The V gene is TRBV5-1, the J gene TRBJ2-1; D is undetermined. The CDR3: CATSEGPRVHEQFF. The CDR3 bases are TGCGCCACCAGCGAAGGACCCCGGGTCCATGAGCAGTTCTTC.